Below are 24 T cell receptor beta chains sequenced from a single sample in a study of blood T cell repertoires in COVID-19. Here immunoSEQ multiplex PCR was the method, and the copy in TCRdb shows in-frame clones only, minus some. The sample includes 91,000 or so clones, approximately 87% seen only once; the top ten take roughly 15%. Material for sequencing was peripheral blood. All receptors come from a human donor in a cohort sampled during active COVID-19.

The genes are TRBV10-3 and TRBJ1-2, with unresolved D. The CDR3 covers 14 residues. The V end lost 0 bases, the J end lost 0 bases, and 5 bases lay between the germline ends. Germline V gives CDR1 ENHRY, CDR2 SYGVKD. The chain's CDR3 is CAISESAANYGYTF. DNA for the CDR3: TGTGCCATCAGTGAGTCGGCAGCTAACTATGGCTACACCTTC.

V and J are TRBV5-1 and TRBJ1-2; TRBD1 matches at 7 bases. The CDR3 extends over 17 amino acids. CDR1 is SGHRS, CDR2 YFSETQ, per germline. V was clipped by 0 bases and J by 0 bases; unmatched bases: 8. CDR3 region: CASSLETGQTSNYGYTF. The DNA for the CDR3 is TGCGCCAGCAGCTTGGAGACAGGGCAGACCTCTAACTATGGCTACACCTTC. The full variable domain, in which reference TRBV5-1 and TRBJ1-2 provide the parts outside the CDR3, is KAGVTQTPRYLIKTRGQQVTLSCSPISGHRSVSWYQQTPGQGLQFLFEYFSETQRNKGNFPGRFSGRQFSNSRSEMNVSTLELGDSALYLCASSLETGQTSNYGYTFGSGTRLTVV.

The rearrangement uses TRBV18 and TRBJ1-2; 11 bases align to TRBD1. The CDR3 is 17 amino acids. J lost 2 bases, V lost 0 bases, and 5 bases had no gene match. Germline CDR1 reads KGHSH; CDR2 reads LQKENI. Here the CDR3 DNA reads TGTGCCAGCTCACCACCGGGACAGGGGGTCACAAACTATGGCTACACCTTC. Amino acid sequence: CASSPPGQGVTNYGYTF.

The chain recombines TRBV5-4 with TRBJ2-6; weak D call: TRBD1 (5 bases). The V gene lost 2 bases and the J gene lost 4 bases, with 10 bases spanning the gap. In germline, CDR1 is SGHNT, CDR2 YYREEE (reference sequence). This CDR3 comprises 15 residues. The CDR3 DNA follows: TGTGCCAGCAGCTTCCAGGGTGGAGGGGCCAACGTCCTGACTTTC. Protein sequence: CASSFQGGGANVLTF. The full variable domain, with the rest looked up from reference TRBV5-4 and TRBJ2-6, is ETGVTQSPTHLIKTRGQQVTLRCSSQSGHNTVSWYQQALGQGPQFIFQYYREEENGRGNFPPRFSGLQFPNYSSELNVNALELDDSALYLCASSFQGGGANVLTFGAGSRLTVL.

The rearrangement joins TRBV6-5 to TRBJ2-7; 7 positions match TRBD1. Germline values: CDR1 MNHEY, CDR2 SVGAGI. The V segment lost 4 bases and the J segment 2 bases; nucleotides outside the gene matches: 8. CDR3 size: 15 residues. CDR3: CASSSPRGYAYEQYF. Written as DNA, the CDR3 is TGTGCCAGCAGTTCACCCAGGGGGTATGCCTACGAGCAGTACTTC.

CDR3 residues: CASYWTGGLGTEAFF. The CDR3, as DNA: TGTGCCAGCTATTGGACAGGGGGCTTGGGCACTGAAGCTTTCTTT. This rearrangement joins TRBV7-9 to TRBJ1-1; TRBD1 matches 11 bases. Trimming at V came to 8 bases and at J to 4 bases, leaving 9 bases not matched to a gene. CDR1 and CDR2 (germline): SEHNR, FQNEAQ (reference sequence). This CDR3 region has 15 residues.

This clone has only a few counts. This chain connects TRBV10-3 to TRBJ2-5; TRBD2 is a possible D gene (5 bases). Germline V CDR1 and CDR2: ENHRY, SYGVKD. The CDR3 sequence is 14 residues long. The germline V and J ends were trimmed by 3 bases and 2 bases, with 10 bases remaining between them. CDR3 in amino acids: CAISERGTQETQYF. The CDR3 nucleotides read TGTGCCATCAGTGAACGGGGAACTCAAGAGACCCAGTACTTC.

The chain recombines TRBV28 with TRBJ1-2; 10 bases line up with TRBD1. V dropped 3 bases and J dropped 8; count of bases not matched to a gene: 6. The CDR3 contains 14 residues. CDR1 and CDR2 from the germline V gene are MDHEN and SYDVKM. CDR3 region: CASSLGQGSLGYTF. DNA of the CDR3: TGTGCCAGCAGTTTGGGACAGGGGAGTCTAGGCTACACCTTC.

The chain joins TRBV2 to TRBJ2-3; no clear D gene. Deletions cut 0 bases from V and 4 bases from J, with 5 bases between. The CDR3 has 13 amino acids. In germline, CDR1 is SNHLY, CDR2 FYNNEI. CDR3 sequence: CASSEARADTQYF. The CDR3 DNA is TGTGCCAGCAGTGAAGCGCGCGCAGATACGCAGTATTTT.

This rearrangement joins TRBV28 to TRBJ1-2; 9 bases align to TRBD1. V lost 6 bases to trimming and J lost 4 bases; unmatched junction nucleotides: 9. Germline assignment: CDR1 MDHEN and CDR2 SYDVKM. CDR3 length equals 15 residues. The CDR3 coding sequence is TGTGCCAGCAGGGACCCGGGGACAGGGCTCTATGGCTACACCTTC. This codes for CASRDPGTGLYGYTF.

CDR3 bases: TGTGCCATCAGGAACCCGGGACAGGGAACTTACGAGCAGTACTTC. Encoded protein: CAIRNPGQGTYEQYF. The rearrangement joins TRBV10-3 to TRBJ2-7, with 9 bases identical to TRBD1. Germline CDR1 and CDR2: ENHRY and SYGVKD. The CDR3 length is 15 residues. V lost 6 bases and J lost 4; bases outside the gene matches: 10.

The chain combines TRBV5-4 with TRBJ2-7, with TRBD1 as a possible D gene (5 bases). The V gene's germline CDR1 is SGHNT and CDR2 YYREEE (reference sequence). Trimming took off 2 bases at V and 1 base at J, with 10 bases between the two ends. This CDR3 has 14 residues. The CDR3: CASSLGQGSYEQYF. The CDR3 nucleotides read TGTGCCAGCAGCTTAGGGCAGGGTTCCTACGAGCAGTACTTC.

The J gene is TRBJ1-5, the V gene TRBV30, with 9 nucleotides matching TRBD1. This CDR3 is built from 13 residues. J was trimmed by 6 bases and V by 5 bases; bases with no gene match: 5. Germline loops: CDR1 GTSNPN, CDR2 SVGIG (reference sequence). In DNA form, the CDR3 reads TGTGCCTGGTCGGGACAGGGTCTTCAGCCCCAGCATTTT. As protein: CAWSGQGLQPQHF.

The chain has TRBV11-3 and TRBJ2-1; 10 nucleotides align to TRBD2. Germline V gene data show CDR1 as SGHNT and CDR2 as YENEEA. The junction had 5 bases not matched to a gene; V was cut back by 1 base and J by 5 bases. The CDR3 contains 16 residues. The CDR3, as DNA: TGTGCCAGCAGCTTAGGGAGCGGGAGGGAGAACAATGAGCAGTTCTTC. As protein: CASSLGSGRENNEQFF.

This clone appeared once. This chain uses TRBV7-2 with TRBJ1-6; unclear D gene. Germline V CDR1 and CDR2: SGHTA, FQGNSA. CDR3 size: 16 residues. V lost 2 bases and J 5 bases, leaving 13 bases between the germline ends. CDR3: CASSLSTTVNNSPLHF. In nucleotides, the CDR3 is TGTGCCAGCAGCTTATCTACCACAGTGAATAATTCACCCCTCCACTTT.

The chain combines TRBV5-1 with TRBJ2-1, with 11 bases lining up with TRBD2. V dropped 3 bases and J dropped 7; count of bases not matched to a gene: 9. CDR1 is SGHRS, CDR2 YFSETQ, per germline. This CDR3 comprises 16 residues. CDR3: CASSSSLAGVINEQFF. The CDR3 DNA sequence: TGCGCCAGCAGCTCCTCACTAGCGGGAGTAATTAATGAGCAGTTCTTC.

This chain links TRBV30 with TRBJ1-2; 8 bases agree with TRBD1. J was trimmed by 7 bases and V by 1 base; bases with no gene match: 17. Germline V gene sequence: CDR1 GTSNPN, CDR2 SVGIG (reference sequence). The length of the CDR3 is 17 residues. The DNA for the CDR3 is TGTGCCTGGAGTGGGAGGCAGGGGGCTTTAGCTCTGGGTGGCTACACCTTC. It yields the protein CAWSGRQGALALGGYTF.

To note about this clone: Other DNA sequences within the sample encode an identical CDR3. This rearrangement joins TRBV6-1 to TRBJ2-1, with 8 bases aligning to TRBD1. The CDR3 is 14 amino acids. Germline V gene data show CDR1 as MNHNS and CDR2 as SASEGT. J was trimmed by 6 bases and V by 0 bases; bases with no gene match: 1. CDR3 amino acids: CASSEAGQGNEQFF. DNA for the CDR3: TGTGCCAGCAGTGAAGCAGGACAGGGCAATGAGCAGTTCTTC.

The chain has TRBV19 and TRBJ1-5, with 8 bases identical to TRBD1. The germline CDR1 and CDR2 sequences are LNHDA and SQIVND (reference sequence). The CDR3 is 16 residues long. V was pared by 8 bases and J by 6 bases, with 15 bases of the junction left unmatched. CDR3 DNA sequence: TGTGCCAGTGGGAGAGGAGGACAGGGACCAGTTCAGCCCCAGCATTTT. Translation gives CASGRGGQGPVQPQHF.

V is TRBV5-4 and J is TRBJ2-2, with 8 bases fitting TRBD1. CDR1 and CDR2 (germline): SGHNT, YYREEE (reference sequence). Unmatched junction bases numbered 7, after V lost 5 bases and J lost 7 bases. The CDR3 has 14 amino acids. The CDR3: CASRRDRTIGELFF. The CDR3 DNA sequence: TGTGCCAGCAGAAGGGACAGGACAATCGGGGAGCTGTTTTTT.

The rearrangement uses TRBV15 and TRBJ2-7; 14 bases line up with TRBD2. The germline V gene has CDR1 LNHNV and CDR2 YYDKDF (reference sequence). Trimming at V came to 2 bases and at J to 0 bases, leaving 6 bases not matched to a gene. This CDR3 is built from 18 residues. The DNA for the CDR3 is TGTGCCACCAGCAGAACCTGGACTAGCGGGGGGAGCTCCTACGAGCAGTACTTC. The encoded protein is CATSRTWTSGGSSYEQYF.

The chain recombines TRBV11-3 with TRBJ2-7; the match to TRBD1 covers 7 bases. CDR3 length: 14 residues. After removal of 3 bases from V and 3 bases from J, the junction contained 5 bases not matched to a gene. CDR1 SGHNT and CDR2 YENEEA come from the germline V gene. The CDR3 sequence is CASSFTGAFYEQYF. The CDR3 DNA is TGTGCCAGCAGCTTCACAGGGGCGTTCTACGAGCAGTACTTC.

Comments on this clone: Other DNA sequences in this specimen translate into the identical CDR3. The chain is built from TRBV7-9 and TRBJ1-2, with TRBD1 as a possible D gene (5 bases). The length of the CDR3 is 14 residues. CDR1 is SEHNR and CDR2 is FQNEAQ in the germline V gene (reference sequence). V dropped 1 base and J dropped 3 bases, with 9 bases sitting between them. The CDR3, as DNA: TGTGCCAGCAGCTTAGGTCGGGGGGACTATGGCTACACCTTC. This codes for CASSLGRGDYGYTF.

The chain uses TRBV4-3 and TRBJ2-1; TRBD2 aligns across 8 bases. The CDR3 is 16 residues long. After removal of 4 bases from V and 0 bases from J, the junction contained 5 bases not matched to a gene. Germline V gene sequence: CDR1 LGHNA, CDR2 YSLEER. The CDR3 region is CASSPSGPSSYNEQFF. Written as DNA, the CDR3 is TGCGCCAGCAGCCCTAGCGGGCCTAGCTCCTACAATGAGCAGTTCTTC.